This T cell receptor (beta chain) stems from a study of patients and donors after allogeneic stem cell transplantation. TCRdb ran MiXCR on the RT-PCR reads and lists one entry per CDR3 protein. The table includes 80,000 to 90,000 distinct CDR3 sequences, 45% to 50% detected once. The CDR3 has 15 amino acids. V was trimmed by 6 bases and J by 3 bases, leaving 15 bases between them. Germline lookup yields CDR1 MNHEY and CDR2 SVGEGT. The sequenced material came from blood, either unsorted or a sorted T cell fraction (not recorded which). This sequence originates from a human donor who was either an allogeneic HSCT recipient or a stem cell or donor lymphocyte infusion donor (not recorded which). It is not recorded whose cells these are; they may come from a transplant donor. The rearrangement links TRBV6-2 or TRBV6-3 to TRBJ1-5; D is unclear. The chain's CDR3 is CASSPEGNYNQPQHF. DNA for the CDR3: TGTGCCAGCAGCCCCGAGGGAAACTACAATCAGCCCCAGCATTTT.